This T cell receptor (beta chain) came from a study of identical twins (dated by TCRdb to 2015 to 2016). A note on the overall study: TCR alpha and beta repertoires from monozygotic twins, unrelated adults of various ages and cord blood were deep-sequenced to test whether fetal clonotypes persist. To rule out contamination, the twin experiments were replicated at different times with different library preparation protocols.

Only healthy Caucasian donors were included. Three pairs of female monozygotic twins, all aged about 18 to 29 years, were included in the twin cohort. CD4+ and CD8+ T cell populations were isolated with positive isolation kits from Invitrogen. In the case of this clonotype: The specificity of this receptor is unknown. No base quality values were provided; no much bigger clone lies one nucleotide off.

Measured from the cysteine to the phenylalanine, the CDR3 is 15 residues long. Only the CDR3 part of the read is kept: 45 bases, read in frame from the first base. The trim is 5 bases for V and 5 bases for J, with a gap of 17 bases between the germline ends. Per the germline V gene, SGHDT is the CDR1 and YYEEEE is the CDR2. The library was produced with 5' RACE. Sequencing took place on an Illumina HiSeq 2000. A universal primer binding site was added through template switching, and the final cDNA carried a unique molecular identifier so that TCR cDNA molecules could be counted accurately. Specific primers in the conserved constant-segment region were used to synthesize first-strand cDNA for the TCR alpha and beta chains. To control for contamination, every cDNA library was double barcoded, receiving both a SMART-Mk sample barcode and Illumina barcodes. TruSeq adapter sequences along with Illumina sample barcodes were introduced in two successive PCR steps. Sequencing of the TCR alpha and beta cDNA libraries was done on the Illumina HiSeq platform using custom primers. The study's processing was this. MiGEC processed the raw reads to extract unique molecular identifiers, while MiXCR was used to determine the CDR3 positions. For each individual, recombination models were inferred using an EM algorithm with the repgenHMM and IGoR tools. The tcR package in R was used for shared clonotype analysis, with sharing normalized by the product of cloneset sizes. Out-of-frame nonproductive sequences were analyzed to study raw recombination free of thymic and clonal selection effects. The public reads were reanalyzed by TCRdb: fastp trimming at Q25, MiXCR alignment, in-frame beta chains only. Each entry merges the rows of one CDR3 protein and shows their most common DNA and genes. For this entry, the V and J calls and clone size follow TCRdb and not the study's own pipeline. For this sample there are 450,000 or so distinct CDR3 sequences; approximately 15% appear just once. The top ten hold about 0.52% of the sample.

Broad study findings and their caveats: Because the same donors could not be followed over many years, the conclusions depended on cross-sectional statistical analysis. A weaker excess of twin sharing was found in beta out-of-frame sequences because the signal-to-noise ratio was lowered by fewer shared sequences. Fewer insertions were carried by abundant cord blood beta clonotypes; a weaker similar trend was observed in young adult naive repertoires, while no such trend was observed in memory repertoires. Compared with coincidental sharing between unrelated individuals, out-of-frame TCR alpha sequences shared between twins showed an excess of sequences with low generation probability. Invariant T cells such as MAIT and iNKT could partly confound zero-insertion analyses, though diverse VJ usage argued against this for most clonotypes. In monozygotic twins, out-of-frame TCR alpha sharing was systematically underestimated by recombination models, although the models agreed with sharing between unrelated individuals.

The same specimen was also included in a second study, on yellow fever vaccine responses in identical twins. As the second publication notes: According to the authors, in identical twins the way T cells responded to vaccination appeared partly convergent and partly personalized. Focusing on identical twins, the study followed the T cell clones that responded to the vaccine, and did so with precision.

Here the chain combines TRBV5-6 and TRBJ2-1; confidence is insufficient to name the D gene. The clonotype was recovered from a woman younger than 30 in good health. The sequenced sample consisted of CD4+ T cells sorted from blood. The CDR3: CASSSLQTEHNEQFF. The DNA is TGTGCCAGCAGTTCACTCCAAACCGAACACAATGAGCAGTTCTTC.